This TCR beta chain was documented in a study of OX40 agonist ivuxolimab in advanced cancers. Notes on the study in general: At 0.1 to 3.0 mg/kg and by week 6, CD4+ and CD8+ T cells in the blood had expanded clonally.

Profiled with immunoSEQ multiplex PCR; TCRdb holds only in-frame clones, not every one. The data hold around 36,000 clones, with over 75% observed a single time. V was cut by 1 base and J by 0 bases, with 16 bases left in between. The CDR3 is made up of 17 amino acids. Per germline, CDR1 SGDLS and CDR2 YYNGEE. As regards this clone: Its specificity is unknown.

This specimen consisted of CD4+ or CD8+ T cells sorted from blood, obtained in a trial of the OX40 agonist ivuxolimab. The V gene is TRBV9, the J gene TRBJ1-2, with D unclear. The receptor's source is an adult with an advanced solid tumor such as melanoma, head and neck, liver or kidney cancer. The CDR3 sequence: CASSVSPGVQSNYGYTF. DNA of the CDR3: TGTGCCAGCAGCGTATCGCCAGGAGTACAGTCTAACTATGGCTACACCTTC.